Listed here are 28 T cell receptor beta chains from one sample, sequenced in a study of long-term antiretroviral therapy in people with HIV. Survey level was the resolution at which the v3.0 immunoSEQ assay ran. The repertoire was sequenced with immunoSEQ multiplex PCR; TCRdb's copy has only in-frame clones and lacks some. The table has tens of thousands of clones, 75% to 90% seen once. This material consisted of unsorted PBMCs, taken 2.2 years after starting antiretroviral therapy. These receptors were obtained from a man aged 18 to 30 with HIV.

The V and J genes are TRBV30 and TRBJ1-1, with D uncertain. The V gene's germline CDR1 is GTSNPN and CDR2 SVGIG (reference sequence). Trimming pared 0 bases from V and 11 bases from J, leaving 16 bases between. The CDR3 loop spans 13 amino acids. The CDR3 nucleotides read TGTGCCTGGAGTGTACGCTCAGCAGGCCTGGCTTTCTTT. Its protein product is CAWSVRSAGLAFF. The full variable domain, its missing parts supplied by reference TRBV30 and TRBJ1-1, is SQTIHQWPATLVQPVGSPLSLECTVEGTSNPNLYWYRQAAGRGLQLLFYSVGIGQISSEVPQNLSASRPQDRQFILSSKKLLLSDSGFYLCAWSVRSAGLAFFGQGTRLTVV.

The chain uses TRBV5-1 and TRBJ2-1, with D unclear. This CDR3 is built from 15 residues. Germline CDR1 is SGHRS and CDR2 is YFSETQ. Deletions cut 0 bases from V and 0 bases from J, with 7 bases between. The CDR3 loop is CASSLVADSYNEQFF. CDR3 in DNA: TGCGCCAGCAGCTTGGTGGCTGACTCCTACAATGAGCAGTTCTTC.

The genes are TRBV11-2 and TRBJ1-3; D perhaps matches TRBD1 (5 bases). Deletions cut 2 bases from V and 0 bases from J, with 17 bases between. The CDR3 loop spans 18 amino acids. Germline CDR1 SGHAT, CDR2 FQNNGV. The CDR3 sequence: CASSLRVGTEYSGNTIYF. CDR3 in DNA: TGTGCCAGCAGCTTAAGGGTGGGGACTGAATACTCTGGAAACACCATATATTTT.

The chain combines TRBV6-1 with TRBJ2-6; weak D call: TRBD2 (5 bases). This CDR3 has 15 amino acids. CDR1 MNHNS and CDR2 SASEGT come from the germline V gene. V was pared by 6 bases and J by 3 bases, with 12 bases between. This CDR3 is CASSRTVYGANVLTF. The CDR3 DNA follows: TGTGCCAGCAGCCGGACTGTATATGGGGCCAACGTCCTGACTTTC.

V gene TRBV11-1 combines with J gene TRBJ1-5, with D possibly TRBD1 on 6 matching bases. Germline CDR1 SGHAT, CDR2 FQDESV (reference sequence). The CDR3 totals 13 residues. V lost 7 bases and J 4 bases, leaving 11 bases between the germline ends. The CDR3 reads CASILQGNQPQHF. The CDR3 DNA sequence: TGTGCCAGCATCCTACAGGGAAATCAGCCCCAGCATTTT.

This clone was recorded only once. The chain combines TRBV5-5 with TRBJ1-5; perhaps TRBD1 as D (6 bases). The germline V and J ends were trimmed by 4 bases and 7 bases, with 18 bases remaining between them. Germline V gene sequence: CDR1 SGHKS, CDR2 YYEKEE (reference sequence). The CDR3 is 15 amino acids. CDR3 in amino acids: CASSPIQGEGQPQHF. CDR3 nucleotide sequence: TGTGCCAGCAGCCCGATACAGGGAGAGGGACAGCCCCAGCATTTT.

This clone turned up a few times. The V call is TRBV27, the J call TRBJ2-5, with 12 bases lining up with TRBD1. After removal of 6 bases from V and 4 bases from J, the junction contained 3 bases not matched to a gene. Germline lookup yields CDR1 MNHEY and CDR2 SMNVEV (reference sequence). The CDR3 extends over 14 amino acids. Written as DNA, the CDR3 is TGTGCCAGCAGGGGGACAGGGGGCGCAGAGACCCAGTACTTC. Its protein is CASRGTGGAETQYF.

Here the CDR3 reads CAISELDSSSYNEQFF. The CDR3 DNA sequence: TGTGCCATCAGTGAGCTGGACTCCAGCTCCTACAATGAGCAGTTCTTC. The V gene is TRBV10-3, the J gene TRBJ2-1; TRBD2 might be the D (5 bases). The CDR3 length is 16 residues. With 2 bases removed from V and 0 bases from J, the gap between germline ends came to 11 bases. Germline-derived CDR1 and CDR2 are ENHRY and SYGVKD.

The chain has TRBV23-1 and TRBJ1-2, with D possibly TRBD1 on 6 matching bases. TRBV23-1 is recorded as an ORF, its role being uncertain. The CDR3 has 13 residues. Deletions cut 6 bases from V and 3 bases from J, with 11 bases between. This CDR3 is CASRQDSYYGYTF. The DNA of the CDR3 is TGCGCCAGCAGGCAGGACAGCTACTATGGCTACACCTTC.

In its sample, this clone was seen a few times. The chain uses TRBV5-4 and TRBJ1-3; TRBD1 aligns across 9 bases. J gave up 2 bases and V 0 bases, and 0 bases lay outside the gene matches. Germline values: CDR1 SGHNT, CDR2 YYREEE (reference sequence). The CDR3 consists of 15 residues. CDR3 nucleotides: TGTGCCAGCAGCTTGGACAGGGGGCCTGGAAACACCATATATTTT. This translates into CASSLDRGPGNTIYF.

J is TRBJ2-3 and V is TRBV28, with 8 bases matching TRBD1. V was clipped by 4 bases and J by 2 bases; unmatched bases: 5. The CDR3 loop spans 15 amino acids. CDR1 MDHEN and CDR2 SYDVKM come from the germline V gene. CDR3 in amino acids: CASSSLDRDTDTQYF. As DNA, the CDR3 is TGTGCCAGCAGTTCCCTGGACAGGGACACAGATACGCAGTATTTT.

The J gene is TRBJ1-2, the V gene TRBV11-2; D is uncertain. Deletions cut 3 bases from V and 2 bases from J, with 4 bases between. Germline V gene data show CDR1 as SGHAT and CDR2 as FQNNGV. The CDR3 sequence is 12 residues long. For the CDR3, the DNA is TGTGCCAGCAGCTTTGACAACTATGGCTACACCTTC. Residues: CASSFDNYGYTF.

In its sample, this clone was seen once. This chain joins TRBV5-4 and TRBJ2-5; 7 nucleotides match TRBD1. The tail of the sequence fits TRBJ2-7 better, so the J call may be wrong. CDR1 is SGHNT, CDR2 YYREEE, per germline (reference sequence). The CDR3 is 14 amino acids. The CDR3 loop is CASSFDRASYEQYF. CDR3 coding DNA: TGTGCCAGCAGCTTCGACAGGGCCTCCTACGAGCAGTACTTC.

This clone was observed a handful of times. This chain connects TRBV7-9 to TRBJ1-5; 7 bases agree with TRBD1. The J segment lost 1 base and the V segment lost 6 bases, leaving 6 bases of the junction unmatched. Germline V gene lookup returns CDR1 SEHNR and CDR2 FQNEAQ (reference sequence). The CDR3 is made up of 15 amino acids. The CDR3 coding sequence is TGTGCCAGCAGTCCCAGGGGGGGGAGCAATCAGCCCCAGCATTTT. Translated, it gives CASSPRGGSNQPQHF.

This chain links TRBV11-2 with TRBJ1-3; no clear D gene. The V gene lost 1 base and the J gene lost 0 bases, with 4 bases spanning the gap. CDR3 length: 14 residues. In germline, CDR1 is SGHAT, CDR2 FQNNGV. CDR3 coding DNA: TGTGCCAGCAGCTTAGGTCTCTCTGGAAACACCATATATTTT. Its protein product is CASSLGLSGNTIYF.

This chain links TRBV29-1 with TRBJ2-5; D is unresolved. V lost 7 bases and J lost 1, with 10 bases in between. The CDR3 covers 12 residues. Germline V gene data show CDR1 as SQVTM and CDR2 as ANQGSEA. The CDR3 loop reads CSALFPQETQYF. The CDR3 DNA sequence: TGCAGCGCCCTGTTTCCCCAAGAGACCCAGTACTTC.

The chain has TRBV19 and TRBJ1-5; D is perhaps TRBD1 (5 bases). Germline CDR1 is LNHDA and CDR2 is SQIVND (reference sequence). CDR3 length equals 14 residues. Trimming left V 5 bases short and J 2 bases short, with 10 bases between. Here the CDR3 reads CASSPGGGNQPQHF. CDR3 in DNA: TGTGCCAGTAGTCCCGGGGGAGGCAATCAGCCCCAGCATTTT.

The V gene is TRBV2, the J gene TRBJ1-2, with D tentatively TRBD1 (6 bases). CDR3 length equals 12 residues. Germline-derived CDR1 and CDR2 are SNHLY and FYNNEI. The ends were cut back, 6 bases at V and 8 bases at J, with 13 bases in the middle. This CDR3 is CASRPTGGGYTF. For the CDR3, the DNA is TGTGCCAGCAGGCCGACAGGTGGGGGCTACACCTTC.

This CDR3 reads CASSHQTTYEQYF. The CDR3 coding sequence is TGTGCCAGCAGCCACCAGACCACCTACGAGCAGTACTTC. The chain uses TRBV14 and TRBJ2-7; no clear D. This CDR3 has 13 amino acids. Deletions cut 3 bases from V and 2 bases from J, with 8 bases between. Germline CDR1 is SGHDN and CDR2 is FVKESK.

V is TRBV7-9 and J is TRBJ2-2, with D possibly matching TRBD1 (6 bases). The V end was cut by 5 bases, the J end by 3 bases, with 13 bases between. The CDR3 spans 15 residues. Germline V gives CDR1 SEHNR, CDR2 FQNEAQ (reference sequence). The CDR3 bases are TGTGCCAGCAGCCCAGTCCAGGGGTACACCGGGGAGCTGTTTTTT. Translating gives CASSPVQGYTGELFF. Drawing the rest from reference TRBV7-9 and TRBJ2-2, the complete variable domain is DTGVSQNPRHKITKRGQNVTFRCDPISEHNRLYWYRQTLGQGPEFLTYFQNEAQLEKSRLLSDRFSAERPKGSFSTLEIQRTEQGDSAMYLCASSPVQGYTGELFFGEGSRLTVL.

The gene calls are TRBV10-3 and TRBJ2-5; 8 positions match TRBD1. Germline CDR1 ENHRY, CDR2 SYGVKD. The trim removed 6 bases at V and 1 base at J, leaving 7 bases unmatched. CDR3 size: 15 residues. The DNA of the CDR3 is TGTGCCATCAGGAGACAGGGGAGAAGCCAAGAGACCCAGTACTTC. Translating gives CAIRRQGRSQETQYF.

The CDR3 is CASSLYSVTGSPLHF. The CDR3, as DNA: TGTGCCAGCAGTTTATATTCGGTTACGGGTTCACCCCTCCACTTT. The V gene is TRBV27, the J gene TRBJ1-6; D gene unclear. The germline gives CDR1 MNHEY, CDR2 SMNVEV (reference sequence). The ends were cut back, 1 base at V and 9 bases at J, with 13 bases in the middle. The CDR3 covers 15 residues.

This clone has just a few counts. This chain connects TRBV4-2 to TRBJ1-4, with unresolved D. Germline loops: CDR1 LGHNA, CDR2 YNFKEQ. This CDR3 has 15 amino acids. V was clipped by 0 bases and J by 0 bases, with 5 bases between them. In DNA form, the CDR3 reads TGTGCCAGCAGCCAAGAAGGGACAACTAATGAAAAACTGTTTTTT. Translating gives CASSQEGTTNEKLFF.

V and J are TRBV6-5 and TRBJ2-7; 7 nucleotides line up with TRBD2. Germline assignment: CDR1 MNHEY and CDR2 SVGAGI. The trim removed 2 bases at V and 6 bases at J, leaving 1 base unmatched. The CDR3 runs 12 residues. CDR3 sequence (DNA): TGTGCCAGCAGTTACGGGGGGGGCGAGCAGTACTTC. It encodes CASSYGGGEQYF.

The V call is TRBV5-6, the J call TRBJ2-7; unclear D gene. CDR1 is SGHDT and CDR2 is YYEEEE in the germline V gene. V gave up 1 base and J gave up 4 bases, with 6 bases separating them. This CDR3 spans 12 amino acids. The CDR3 DNA reads TGTGCCAGCAGCTTGAACGATTACGAGCAGTACTTC. Translated, it gives CASSLNDYEQYF.

This chain joins TRBV20-1 and TRBJ2-3; either TRBD1 or TRBD2 may supply D (5 bases each). This CDR3 comprises 11 residues. The V gene's germline CDR1 is DFQATT and CDR2 SNEGSKA (reference sequence). V was clipped by 3 bases and J by 6 bases, with 7 bases between them. The CDR3 loop is CSASWGDTQYF. The DNA of the CDR3 is TGCAGTGCTAGTTGGGGGGATACGCAGTATTTT.

This sequence joins TRBV7-9 and TRBJ1-4; 8 bases line up with TRBD1. The J segment lost 8 bases and the V segment lost 4 bases, leaving 9 bases of the junction unmatched. CDR1 is SEHNR, CDR2 FQNEAQ, per germline (reference sequence). The CDR3 runs to 15 residues. The CDR3 loop reads CASSSTDRGGEKLFF. CDR3 in DNA: TGTGCCAGCAGCTCCACCGACAGGGGTGGGGAAAAACTGTTTTTT.

This chain joins TRBV2 and TRBJ1-1, with 7 bases aligning to TRBD1. V dropped 2 bases and J dropped 5; count of bases not matched to a gene: 5. The germline V gene encodes CDR1 SNHLY and CDR2 FYNNEI. The CDR3 contains 14 residues. The CDR3, as DNA: TGTGCCAGCAGTGAATCAGGGGGAAGAACTGAAGCTTTCTTT. This encodes CASSESGGRTEAFF. The variable domain in full, completed from reference TRBV2 and TRBJ1-1, reads EPEVTQTPSHQVTQMGQEVILRCVPISNHLYFYWYRQILGQKVEFLVSFYNNEISEKSEIFDDQFSVERPDGSNFTLKIRSTKLEDSAMYFCASSESGGRTEAFFGQGTRLTVV.